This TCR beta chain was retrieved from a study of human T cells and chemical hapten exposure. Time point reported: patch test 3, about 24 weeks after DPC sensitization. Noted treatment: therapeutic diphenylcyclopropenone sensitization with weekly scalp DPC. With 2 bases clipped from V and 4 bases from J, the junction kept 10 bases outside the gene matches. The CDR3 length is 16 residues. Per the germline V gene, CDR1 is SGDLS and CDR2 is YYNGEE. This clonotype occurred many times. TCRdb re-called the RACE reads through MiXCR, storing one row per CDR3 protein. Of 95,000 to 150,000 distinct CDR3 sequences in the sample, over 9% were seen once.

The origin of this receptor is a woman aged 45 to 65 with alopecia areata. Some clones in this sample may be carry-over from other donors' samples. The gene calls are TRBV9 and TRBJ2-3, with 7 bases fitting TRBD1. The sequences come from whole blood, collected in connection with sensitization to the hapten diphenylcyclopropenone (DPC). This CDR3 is CASSVTGDAYADTQYF. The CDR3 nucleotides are TGTGCCAGCAGCGTCACAGGGGATGCGTATGCAGATACGCAGTATTTT.